A single sample is the source of the 20 T cell receptor beta chains below, sequenced in a study of shared clonotypes between healthy human individuals. Here immunoSEQ multiplex PCR was the method, and the copy in TCRdb shows in-frame clones only, minus some. The table includes around 500,000 clones, around four fifths detected once. The specimen sequenced was PBMCs. These receptors were collected from a woman in her thirties or forties in good health. Some clones in this sample may be carry-over from other donors' samples.

CDR3 sequence: CASSAALGGADTQYF. DNA of the CDR3: TGTGCCAGCAGCGCCGCACTAGGTGGCGCAGATACGCAGTATTTT. The rearrangement uses TRBV9 and TRBJ2-3; TRBD2 might be the D (5 bases). Trimming stripped 3 bases from V and 4 bases from J, with 15 bases between. Germline V gene lookup returns CDR1 SGDLS and CDR2 YYNGEE. CDR3 size: 15 residues.

J is TRBJ2-4 and V is TRBV6-5, with 7 bases identical to TRBD1. V trimming: 4 bases; J trimming: 4 bases; junction bases outside the gene matches: 4. This CDR3 region has 14 residues. Germline CDR1 reads MNHEY; CDR2 reads SVGAGI. CDR3: CASSSPGQKNIQYF. The DNA for the CDR3 is TGTGCCAGCAGTTCCCCGGGACAGAAAAACATTCAGTACTTC.

The chain is built from TRBV18 and TRBJ2-1; 9 bases align to TRBD1. Trimming removed 5 bases from V and 5 bases from J; junction bases left unmatched: 7. Germline V lookup: CDR1 KGHSH, CDR2 LQKENI. The CDR3 length is 15 residues. In DNA form, the CDR3 reads TGTGCCAGCTCAAAGGGACAGGGATCGGACAATGAGCAGTTCTTC. Residues: CASSKGQGSDNEQFF.

The chain links TRBV5-1 to TRBJ2-6, with 8 bases matching TRBD1. Trimming at V came to 4 bases and at J to 1 base, leaving 13 bases not matched to a gene. Germline values: CDR1 SGHRS, CDR2 YFSETQ. The CDR3 has 19 amino acids. CDR3 nucleotide sequence: TGCGCCAGCAGCCTACAGTTCGGGACAGGTCGTTCTGGGGCCAACGTCCTGACTTTC. This gives the protein CASSLQFGTGRSGANVLTF.

V gene TRBV4-3 combines with J gene TRBJ2-1, with D perhaps TRBD2 (5 bases). CDR1 is LGHNA, CDR2 YSLEER, per germline. This CDR3 region has 14 residues. V was shortened by 1 base and J by 6 bases, with 10 bases between the two germline ends. This CDR3 reads CASSQGLASNEQFF. The CDR3, as DNA: TGCGCCAGCAGCCAAGGTCTAGCTTCCAATGAGCAGTTCTTC.

CDR3 nucleotides: TGTGCCAGCAGCCCCCGGGAGCACCCCTATTACGAGCAGTACTTC. This gives the protein CASSPREHPYYEQYF. The genes are TRBV5-4 and TRBJ2-7; tentatively, D is TRBD2 (6 bases). CDR1 SGHNT and CDR2 YYREEE come from the germline V gene (reference sequence). Deletions cut 4 bases from V and 4 bases from J, with 18 bases between. The CDR3 covers 15 residues. Full variable domain (remainder filled in from reference TRBV5-4 and TRBJ2-7): ETGVTQSPTHLIKTRGQQVTLRCSSQSGHNTVSWYQQALGQGPQFIFQYYREEENGRGNFPPRFSGLQFPNYSSELNVNALELDDSALYLCASSPREHPYYEQYFGPGTRLTVT.

The V and J genes are TRBV27 and TRBJ2-7; 11 positions match TRBD2. V lost 5 bases, J lost 2 bases, and 2 bases stayed unmatched. Germline-derived CDR1 and CDR2 are MNHEY and SMNVEV (reference sequence). The CDR3 runs 14 residues. CDR3 nucleotides: TGTGCCAGCAGTGGGACTAGCGGAGCCTACGAGCAGTACTTC. Protein product: CASSGTSGAYEQYF.

J is TRBJ1-2 and V is TRBV4-2; D perhaps matches TRBD1 (5 bases). Germline V lookup: CDR1 LGHNA, CDR2 YNFKEQ. The germline V and J ends were trimmed by 1 base and 7 bases, with 16 bases remaining between them. This CDR3 contains 15 residues. The CDR3 nucleotides read TGTGCCAGCAGCCAAGGGGTGGATGGGGCGCTTGGCTACACCTTC. Its translation: CASSQGVDGALGYTF.

This chain connects TRBV11-2 to TRBJ2-7; the D is unclear. Deletions cut 5 bases from V and 0 bases from J, with 14 bases between. The germline CDR1 and CDR2 sequences are SGHAT and FQNNGV. The CDR3 is 15 amino acids. The CDR3 reads CASSPRIGSSYEQYF. The CDR3, as DNA: TGTGCCAGCAGCCCTAGGATCGGCAGCTCCTACGAGCAGTACTTC.

The chain links TRBV9 to TRBJ1-1; TRBD1 matches at 7 bases. There are 16 residues in the CDR3. Germline lookup yields CDR1 SGDLS and CDR2 YYNGEE. Trimming at V came to 4 bases and at J to 4 bases, leaving 13 bases not matched to a gene. This CDR3 reads CASSPQLFAGGTEAFF. CDR3 in DNA: TGTGCCAGCAGCCCACAATTATTCGCAGGGGGCACTGAAGCTTTCTTT.

This chain uses TRBV27 with TRBJ2-7; D is ambiguous. V lost 2 bases and J 3 bases, leaving 20 bases between the germline ends. This CDR3 has 17 residues. The germline CDR1 and CDR2 sequences are MNHEY and SMNVEV (reference sequence). CDR3 region: CASSLNPYRAVFYEQYF. Written as DNA, the CDR3 is TGTGCCAGCAGTTTAAATCCCTACCGGGCAGTATTCTACGAGCAGTACTTC.

The V and J genes are TRBV7-9 and TRBJ1-4, with 10 nucleotides matching TRBD1. J gave up 7 bases and V 5 bases, and 7 bases lay outside the gene matches. The CDR3 runs 15 residues. Germline CDR1 is SEHNR and CDR2 is FQNEAQ (reference sequence). CDR3 loop: CASSQRTGGVEKLFF. DNA of the CDR3: TGTGCCAGCAGCCAGAGGACAGGGGGAGTTGAAAAACTGTTTTTT.

This clone was counted many times. Other DNA sequences within the sample encode an identical CDR3. The chain has TRBV28 and TRBJ1-5, with D unresolved. The V end was cut by 7 bases, the J end by 5 bases, with 18 bases between. This CDR3 is built from 15 residues. Germline assignment: CDR1 MDHEN and CDR2 SYDVKM. The CDR3 loop reads CASTPGGGIYQPQHF. CDR3 bases: TGTGCCAGCACCCCGGGTGGTGGCATCTATCAGCCCCAGCATTTT.

The chain uses TRBV29-1 and TRBJ2-1; no firm D call. CDR1 is SQVTM, CDR2 ANQGSEA, per germline. V lost 3 bases, J lost 0 bases, and 6 bases lay in between. This CDR3 has 13 amino acids. This CDR3 reads CSVDRSSYNEQFF. Here the CDR3 DNA reads TGCAGCGTTGACAGGAGCTCCTACAATGAGCAGTTCTTC.

The J gene is TRBJ1-3, the V gene TRBV30, with no clear D. This CDR3 is 14 amino acids long. CDR1 and CDR2 from the germline V gene are GTSNPN and SVGIG (reference sequence). V dropped 1 base and J dropped 0 bases, with 7 bases sitting between them. CDR3 loop: CAWSDGISGNTIYF. CDR3 bases: TGTGCCTGGAGTGACGGAATCTCTGGAAACACCATATATTTT.

This clone showed up just a few times. This sequence joins TRBV28 and TRBJ2-7; D remains unclear. Trimming took off 6 bases at V and 4 bases at J, with 7 bases between the two ends. Germline CDR1 and CDR2: MDHEN and SYDVKM. The CDR3 loop spans 11 amino acids. CDR3 protein: CASREGYEQYF. As DNA, the CDR3 is TGTGCCAGCAGAGAAGGGTACGAGCAGTACTTC.

The rearrangement uses TRBV7-2 and TRBJ2-2, with 8 nucleotides matching TRBD2. Germline assignment: CDR1 SGHTA and CDR2 FQGNSA. Trimming cost V 5 bases and J 1 base; bases outside gene matches: 6. This CDR3 comprises 16 residues. CDR3 coding DNA: TGTGCCAGCAGCCAGCCGGGACTAGTGAACACCGGGGAGCTGTTTTTT. It specifies CASSQPGLVNTGELFF.

CDR3: CASRSTGRAYGYTF. CDR3 nucleotides: TGTGCCAGCAGGTCCACAGGGCGAGCCTATGGCTACACCTTC. The rearrangement links TRBV27 to TRBJ1-2, with D possibly TRBD1 on 6 matching bases. Germline lookup yields CDR1 MNHEY and CDR2 SMNVEV (reference sequence). The CDR3 has 14 residues. With 6 bases removed from V and 4 bases from J, the gap between germline ends came to 15 bases.

The rearrangement joins TRBV19 to TRBJ1-2; 7 nucleotides line up with TRBD1. The germline V gene encodes CDR1 LNHDA and CDR2 SQIVND (reference sequence). The CDR3 runs 14 residues. The V segment lost 6 bases and the J segment 5 bases; nucleotides outside the gene matches: 9. CDR3 residues: CASRGPGQAYGYTF. CDR3 bases: TGTGCCAGTAGAGGGCCCGGACAGGCTTATGGCTACACCTTC. Complete variable domain (other parts from reference TRBV19 and TRBJ1-2): DGGITQSPKYLFRKEGQNVTLSCEQNLNHDAMYWYRQDPGQGLRLIYYSQIVNDFQKGDIAEGYSVSREKKESFPLTVTSAQKNPTAFYLCASRGPGQAYGYTFGSGTRLTVV.

This clone was observed a single time. The CDR3 region is CASSQEFPQGEAKNIQYF. The CDR3 coding sequence is TGTGCCAGCAGCCAAGAATTTCCCCAGGGCGAGGCCAAAAACATTCAGTACTTC. V usage is TRBV4-2 and J usage is TRBJ2-4; D may be TRBD1 (5 bases). The germline V gene has CDR1 LGHNA and CDR2 YNFKEQ. The V end lost 0 bases, the J end lost 1 base, and 16 bases lay between the germline ends. CDR3 length equals 18 residues.